A single T cell receptor beta chain is shown here with its context. Its specificity is not known. During its preparation, the TCRbeta library received unique molecular identifiers. TCRdb reprocessed the PCR reads with MiXCR, giving one entry per CDR3 protein. The sample carries about 540,000 distinct CDR3 sequences, roughly 30% recorded once. Germline CDR1 ENHRY, CDR2 SYGVKD. Trimming stripped 1 base from V and 0 bases from J, with 7 bases between. The CDR3 length is 15 residues. The entry originates in a study of T-cell reconstitution after alpha-beta-depleted transplantation in children. Study-level points and caveats: A year had passed since transplant, and T-cell counts and diversity by then came mostly from newly produced T cells. In patients about two months after transplant, alpha-beta T cells reportedly arose from several hundred expanded graft clones. Some patients' high day-60 TCRbeta diversity was traced to surviving recipient T cells and thymic progenitors.

This TCR was recovered from a boy under two years old with Wiskott-Aldrich syndrome, due to receive a stem cell transplant. The chain links TRBV10-3 to TRBJ2-1; D ambiguous. The sequenced sample was PBMCs, obtained before TCRalphabeta/CD19-depleted stem cell transplant. CDR3 nucleotide sequence: TGTGCCATCAGTGAGTTTCTAGACTCCTACAATGAGCAGTTCTTC. This codes for CAISEFLDSYNEQFF.